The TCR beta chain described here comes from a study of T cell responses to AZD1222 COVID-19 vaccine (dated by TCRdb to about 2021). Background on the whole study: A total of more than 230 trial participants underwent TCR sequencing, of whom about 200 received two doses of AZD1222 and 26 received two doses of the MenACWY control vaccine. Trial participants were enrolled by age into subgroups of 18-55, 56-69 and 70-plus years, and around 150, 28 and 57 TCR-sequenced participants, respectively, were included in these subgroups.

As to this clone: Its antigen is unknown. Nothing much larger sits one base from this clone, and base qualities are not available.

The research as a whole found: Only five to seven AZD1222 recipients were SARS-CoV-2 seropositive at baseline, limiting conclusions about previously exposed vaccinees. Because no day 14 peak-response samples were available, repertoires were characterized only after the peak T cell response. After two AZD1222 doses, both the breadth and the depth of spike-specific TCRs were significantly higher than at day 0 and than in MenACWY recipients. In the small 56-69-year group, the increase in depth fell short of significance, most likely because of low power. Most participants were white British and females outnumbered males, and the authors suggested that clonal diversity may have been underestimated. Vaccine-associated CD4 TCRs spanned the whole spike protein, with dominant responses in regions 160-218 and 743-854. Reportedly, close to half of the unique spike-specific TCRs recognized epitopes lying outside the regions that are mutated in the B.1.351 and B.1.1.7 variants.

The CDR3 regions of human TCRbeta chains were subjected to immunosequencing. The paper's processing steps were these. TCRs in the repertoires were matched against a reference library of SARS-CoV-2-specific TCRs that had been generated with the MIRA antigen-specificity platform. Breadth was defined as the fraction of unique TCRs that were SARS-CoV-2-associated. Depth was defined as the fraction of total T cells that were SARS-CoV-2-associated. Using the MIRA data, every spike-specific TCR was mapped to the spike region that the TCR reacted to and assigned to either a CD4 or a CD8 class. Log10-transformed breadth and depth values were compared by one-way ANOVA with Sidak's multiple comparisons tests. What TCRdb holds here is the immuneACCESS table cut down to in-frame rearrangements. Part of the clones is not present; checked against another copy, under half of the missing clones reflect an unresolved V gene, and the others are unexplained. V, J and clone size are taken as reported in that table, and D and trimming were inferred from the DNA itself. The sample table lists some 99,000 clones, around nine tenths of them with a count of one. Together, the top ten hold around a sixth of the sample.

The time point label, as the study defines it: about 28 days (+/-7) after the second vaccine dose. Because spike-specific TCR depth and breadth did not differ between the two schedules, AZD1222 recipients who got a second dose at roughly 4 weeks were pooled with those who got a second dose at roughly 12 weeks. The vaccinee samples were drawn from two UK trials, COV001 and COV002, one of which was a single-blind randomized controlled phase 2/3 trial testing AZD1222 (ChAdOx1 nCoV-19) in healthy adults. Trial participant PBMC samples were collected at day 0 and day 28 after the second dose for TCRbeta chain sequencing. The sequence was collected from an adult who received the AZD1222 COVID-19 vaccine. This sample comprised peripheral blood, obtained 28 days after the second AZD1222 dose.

The nucleotide sequence is given as TGTGCCAGCAGTTATCTGGGAAGCTCTGGAAACACCATATATTTT. Its protein reads: CASSYLGSSGNTIYF. Recombination joined TRBV6-5 with TRBJ1-3; the D gene cannot be named for sure. Trimming removed 3 bases from V and 0 bases from J, leaving 9 bases between the germline ends. From the cysteine up to the phenylalanine, the CDR3 has a length of 15 residues. Only CDR3 DNA remains: 45 bases, in frame from the first base. The CDR1 and CDR2 encoded by the germline V gene are MNHEY and SVGAGI.